The present TCR beta chain was sequenced within a study of beta chain features in type 1 diabetes. Sorted cells reached over 95% purity in every population. In the case of this clone: What it recognizes is unknown.

The CDR3 runs to 15 residues. CDR1 is SGHVS and CDR2 is FQNEAQ in the germline V gene. V was clipped by 0 bases and J by 7 bases, with 16 bases between them. General observations from the study: Researchers report that Type 1 diabetes patients had moderately but significantly shorter TCRB CDR3s across all four CD4+ subsets. Among patients, naive, central memory and Treg TCRB repertoires appeared more similar than among healthy donors.

The whole isolated RNA underwent reverse transcription, so sequencing captured expressed TCRB transcripts. The assay was immunoSEQ multiplex PCR, and TCRdb's table has in-frame clones only and misses some. This sample yields 240,000 or so clones, of which 27% are seen a single time; roughly 4.1% belongs to the top ten. The rearrangement joins TRBV7-8 to TRBJ2-7, with D perhaps matching TRBD1 or TRBD2 (5 bases each). The sequence came from a man aged 25-40 years in good health. Source material: central memory CD4+ T cells from blood. The CDR3 here is CASSLAGLDSGEQYF. The CDR3 DNA is TGTGCCAGCAGCTTAGCGGGGCTAGATTCGGGGGAGCAGTACTTC.